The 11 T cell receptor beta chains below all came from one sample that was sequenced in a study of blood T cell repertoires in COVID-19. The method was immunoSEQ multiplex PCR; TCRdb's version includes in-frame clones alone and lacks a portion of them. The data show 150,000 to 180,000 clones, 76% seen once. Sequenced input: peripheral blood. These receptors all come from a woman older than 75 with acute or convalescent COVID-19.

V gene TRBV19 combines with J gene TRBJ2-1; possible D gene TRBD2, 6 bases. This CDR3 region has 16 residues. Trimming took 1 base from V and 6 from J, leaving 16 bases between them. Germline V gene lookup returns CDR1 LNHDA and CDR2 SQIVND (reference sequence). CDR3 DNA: TGTGCCAGTAGTATAGTTGGGGAGGCGGAGGGCAATGAGCAGTTCTTC. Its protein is CASSIVGEAEGNEQFF.

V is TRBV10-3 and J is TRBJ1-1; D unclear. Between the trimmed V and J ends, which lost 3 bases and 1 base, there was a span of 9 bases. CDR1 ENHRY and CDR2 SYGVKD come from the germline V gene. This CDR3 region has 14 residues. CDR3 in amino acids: CAISEAEGNTEAFF. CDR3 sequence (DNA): TGTGCCATCAGTGAAGCGGAGGGGAACACTGAAGCTTTCTTT.

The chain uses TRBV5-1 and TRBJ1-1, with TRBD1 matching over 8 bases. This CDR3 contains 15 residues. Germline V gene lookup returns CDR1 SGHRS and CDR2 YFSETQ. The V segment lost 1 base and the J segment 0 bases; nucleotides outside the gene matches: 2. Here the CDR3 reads CASSLTGGVNTEAFF. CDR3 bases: TGCGCCAGCAGCTTGACAGGGGGGGTGAACACTGAAGCTTTCTTT.

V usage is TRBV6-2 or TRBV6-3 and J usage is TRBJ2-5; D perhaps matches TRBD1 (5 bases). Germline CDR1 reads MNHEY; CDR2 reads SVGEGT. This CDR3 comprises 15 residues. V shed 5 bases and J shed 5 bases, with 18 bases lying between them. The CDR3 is CASSPQDRGTETQYF. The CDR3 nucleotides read TGTGCCAGCAGTCCACAAGATAGGGGTACCGAGACCCAGTACTTC.

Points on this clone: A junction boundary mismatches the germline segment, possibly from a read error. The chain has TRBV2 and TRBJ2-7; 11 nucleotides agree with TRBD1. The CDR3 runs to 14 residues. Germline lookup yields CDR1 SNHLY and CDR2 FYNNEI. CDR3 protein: CASSGQGAVYEQYF. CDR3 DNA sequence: TGTGCCAGTAGTGGACAGGGGGCAGTTTACGAGCAGTACTTC.

The CDR3 coding sequence is TGTGCCAGCAGCTCGAGACAGGGAGAAGCTTTCTTT. Amino acids: CASSSRQGEAFF. The rearrangement links TRBV13 to TRBJ1-1; TRBD1 matches 7 bases. This CDR3 region has 12 residues. Germline V gives CDR1 PRHDT, CDR2 FYEKMQ (reference sequence). The junction had 4 bases not matched to a gene; V was cut back by 4 bases and J by 8 bases.

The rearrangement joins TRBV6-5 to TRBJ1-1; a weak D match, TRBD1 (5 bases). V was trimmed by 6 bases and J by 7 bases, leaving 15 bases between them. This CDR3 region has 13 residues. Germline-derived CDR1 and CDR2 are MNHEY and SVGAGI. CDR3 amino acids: CASRAGLEYEAFF. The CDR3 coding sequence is TGTGCCAGCAGGGCAGGGCTCGAATATGAAGCTTTCTTT.

CDR3 in amino acids: CAWSGQVNTEAFF. As DNA, the CDR3 is TGTGCCTGGAGTGGACAGGTGAACACTGAAGCTTTCTTT. The chain employs TRBV30 and TRBJ1-1, with TRBD1 as a possible D gene (6 bases). V gave up 1 base and J gave up 0 bases, with 6 bases separating them. In germline, CDR1 is GTSNPN, CDR2 SVGIG (reference sequence). This CDR3 is 13 amino acids long.

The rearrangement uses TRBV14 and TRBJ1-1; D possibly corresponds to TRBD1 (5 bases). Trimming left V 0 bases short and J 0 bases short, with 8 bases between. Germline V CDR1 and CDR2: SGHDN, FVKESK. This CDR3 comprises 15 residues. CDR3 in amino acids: CASSQEGAMNTEAFF. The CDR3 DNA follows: TGTGCCAGCAGCCAAGAAGGGGCCATGAACACTGAAGCTTTCTTT.

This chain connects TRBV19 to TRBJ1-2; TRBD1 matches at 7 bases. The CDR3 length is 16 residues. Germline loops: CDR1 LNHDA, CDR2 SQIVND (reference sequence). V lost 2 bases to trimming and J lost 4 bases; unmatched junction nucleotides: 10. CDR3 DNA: TGTGCCAGTAGTATATTGGGGACAGTTAGGCCCTATGGCTACACCTTC. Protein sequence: CASSILGTVRPYGYTF.

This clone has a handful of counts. CDR3 amino acids: CASSLVLAGGETQYF. The CDR3 DNA reads TGTGCCAGCAGCTTAGTATTAGCGGGGGGAGAGACCCAGTACTTC. The genes are TRBV11-2 and TRBJ2-5; TRBD2 matches at 10 bases. CDR1 is SGHAT, CDR2 FQNNGV, per germline. The CDR3 has 15 amino acids. Losses at the gene ends were 1 base for V and 4 bases for J; bases not matched to a gene: 3.